These 16 T cell receptor beta chains were all obtained from the same sample, sequenced in a study of spatial heterogeneity in lung cancer. MiXCR was run by TCRdb on the 5' RACE reads, yielding one entry per CDR3 protein. The table shows some 37,000 distinct CDR3 sequences, with 7.5% occurring only once. The time point: sample taken at primary tumor resection. The sample was PBMCs, taken at surgery. Source of these receptors: a male donor with early-stage non-small cell lung cancer.

Of note for this clonotype: Since a much larger clone is just one base distant, this may be a read error. The CDR3 loop reads CASSLSQNTDTQHF. CDR3 sequence (DNA): TGTGCCAGCAGCTTATCCCAGAACACAGATACGCAGCATTTT. J is TRBJ2-3 and V is TRBV7-3; D remains unclear. The last part of the DNA fits TRBJ1-5 better; the J call may be wrong. The CDR3 consists of 14 residues. Germline V gene lookup returns CDR1 SGHTA and CDR2 FQGTGA.

This clonotype was found many times. The chain joins TRBV7-6 to TRBJ1-1; TRBD1 matches 7 bases. Germline CDR1 reads SGHVS; CDR2 reads FNYEAQ. Germline trimming cut 5 bases from V and 2 bases from J; bases unmatched to any gene: 5. This CDR3 has 14 residues. CDR3 region: CASSQGTANTEAFF. DNA of the CDR3: TGTGCCAGCAGCCAGGGGACAGCAAACACTGAAGCTTTCTTT.

There are many counts of this clonotype. The CDR3 loop reads CASSGQSYNEQFF. In DNA, the CDR3 is TGTGCCAGCAGCGGACAGAGTTACAATGAGCAGTTCTTC. The V and J genes are TRBV12-3 or TRBV12-4 and TRBJ2-1; D possibly corresponds to TRBD1 (6 bases). V was pared by 6 bases and J by 4 bases, with 10 bases between. The CDR3 runs to 13 residues.

There are many counts of this clonotype. The rearrangement uses TRBV29-1 and TRBJ2-3; 7 positions match TRBD1. V lost 8 bases and J lost 4; bases outside the gene matches: 9. CDR3 length: 13 amino acids. From germline, CDR1 is SQVTM and CDR2 ANQGSEA. The CDR3 nucleotides read TGCAGCTACAAAAAAGGGGGCCCAGATACGCAGTATTTT. This translates into CSYKKGGPDTQYF.

This clonotype came up a few times. The chain uses TRBV2 and TRBJ1-1; D call uncertain. Germline values: CDR1 SNHLY, CDR2 FYNNEI. V lost 3 bases to trimming and J lost 6 bases, with 11 bases between them. The CDR3 sequence is 13 residues long. The CDR3 protein is CASSDPRLAEAFF. The CDR3 DNA is TGTGCCAGCAGTGATCCCAGGCTCGCTGAAGCTTTCTTT.

This clonotype has more than one count but fewer than ten. The rearrangement uses TRBV28 and TRBJ2-5; a possible D gene is TRBD1 (6 bases). V was shortened by 3 bases and J by 2 bases, with 10 bases between the two germline ends. The CDR3 consists of 14 residues. Germline CDR1 is MDHEN and CDR2 is SYDVKM. The DNA for the CDR3 is TGTGCCAGCAGTTTCGCAGGGACACAAGAGACCCAGTACTTC. It yields the protein CASSFAGTQETQYF.

This clonotype occurred many times. The rearrangement links TRBV20-1 to TRBJ1-2; 12 bases are a match to TRBD1. The CDR3 spans 16 residues. Germline V gene lookup returns CDR1 DFQATT and CDR2 SNEGSKA (reference sequence). Trimming took 6 bases from V and 4 from J; bases not matched to a gene: 12. DNA for the CDR3: TGCAGTGCGATCAACCCGGGACAGGGGGCGAGCTATGGCTACACCTTC. It yields the protein CSAINPGQGASYGYTF.

There are many counts of this clonotype. J is TRBJ2-5 and V is TRBV29-1; tentatively, D is TRBD2 (5 bases). Germline V CDR1 and CDR2: SQVTM, ANQGSEA. The V gene lost 2 bases and the J gene lost 4 bases, with 11 bases spanning the gap. The CDR3 runs to 13 residues. The CDR3 coding sequence is TGCAGCGTTGAATTCGGGGTTGGAGAGACCCAGTACTTC. This codes for CSVEFGVGETQYF. Using reference TRBV29-1 and TRBJ2-5 for the parts outside the CDR3, the full variable domain is SAVISQKPSRDICQRGTSLTIQCQVDSQVTMMFWYRQQPGQSLTLIATANQGSEATYESGFVIDKFPISRPNLTFSTLTVSNMSPEDSSIYLCSVEFGVGETQYFGPGTRLLVL.

This clonotype was counted at least ten times. V gene TRBV20-1 combines with J gene TRBJ2-3, with 7 nucleotides matching TRBD1. The CDR3 spans 15 residues. Germline CDR1 is DFQATT and CDR2 is SNEGSKA (reference sequence). V dropped 4 bases and J dropped 0; count of bases not matched to a gene: 7. CDR3 in amino acids: CSAMDRRSSTDTQYF. CDR3 nucleotide sequence: TGCAGTGCTATGGACAGGCGATCTAGCACAGATACGCAGTATTTT.

The sample holds many counts of this clonotype. The chain links TRBV12-3 or TRBV12-4 to TRBJ2-6; no firm D call. The V end was cut by 1 base, the J end by 2 bases, with 15 bases between. The CDR3 runs to 18 residues. The CDR3 loop is CASSLVWSRKTGANVLTF. The CDR3 DNA is TGTGCCAGCAGTTTAGTATGGAGTAGGAAGACTGGGGCCAACGTCCTGACTTTC.

This clonotype was detected only a few times. This chain connects TRBV12-3 or TRBV12-4 to TRBJ2-1; 7 nucleotides agree with TRBD1. The CDR3 is 16 amino acids. J lost 3 bases, V lost 1 base, and 6 bases had no gene match. Written as DNA, the CDR3 is TGTGCCAGCAGTTTAGTGATCAGGGGGATCTACAATGAGCAGTTCTTC. This encodes CASSLVIRGIYNEQFF.

The V and J genes are TRBV5-1 and TRBJ1-4; tentative D call: TRBD1 (6 bases). V was clipped by 4 bases and J by 8 bases, with 15 bases between them. In germline, CDR1 is SGHRS, CDR2 YFSETQ. This CDR3 has 14 amino acids. The CDR3: CASSNGGANEKLFF. The CDR3 coding sequence is TGCGCCAGCAGCAACGGGGGGGCGAACGAAAAACTGTTTTTT.

CDR3 sequence (DNA): TGTGCCAGTAGTATAGGGGGGACAGGAACCTACAATGAGCAGTTCTTC. Translating gives CASSIGGTGTYNEQFF. The rearrangement links TRBV19 to TRBJ2-1, with 8 bases fitting TRBD1. The CDR3 is 16 residues long. CDR1 and CDR2 from the germline V gene are LNHDA and SQIVND (reference sequence). The V gene end was trimmed by 1 base and the J gene end by 2 bases; junction bases not matched to a gene: 4.

This clonotype was seen ten or more times. The chain couples TRBV9 to TRBJ2-2, with 12 bases matching TRBD2. Trimming cost V 5 bases and J 6 bases; bases outside gene matches: 5. The CDR3 is 15 residues long. Per the germline V gene, CDR1 is SGDLS and CDR2 is YYNGEE. Here the CDR3 reads CASSEGLAGPGELFF. The CDR3 DNA follows: TGTGCCAGCAGTGAGGGACTAGCGGGTCCCGGGGAGCTGTTTTTT.

This clonotype was seen ten or more times. The chain couples TRBV7-2 to TRBJ2-2; tentative D call: TRBD1 (5 bases). With 1 base removed from V and 7 bases from J, the gap between germline ends came to 10 bases. CDR1 and CDR2 from the germline V gene are SGHTA and FQGNSA. CDR3 length: 14 amino acids. Written as DNA, the CDR3 is TGTGCCAGCAGCTTAGAAGGGGTTGGCGGGGAGCTGTTTTTT. Protein product: CASSLEGVGGELFF.

J is TRBJ2-1 and V is TRBV5-5; the match to TRBD2 covers 8 bases. Germline-derived CDR1 and CDR2 are SGHKS and YYEKEE (reference sequence). Unmatched junction bases numbered 6, after V lost 3 bases and J lost 4 bases. The CDR3 loop spans 15 amino acids. CDR3 amino acids: CASSSFSGTYNEQFF. The CDR3 DNA follows: TGTGCCAGCAGCTCCTTTAGCGGGACTTACAATGAGCAGTTCTTC. Drawing the rest from reference TRBV5-5 and TRBJ2-1, the complete variable domain is DAGVTQSPTHLIKTRGQQVTLRCSPISGHKSVSWYQQVLGQGPQFIFQYYEKEERGRGNFPDRFSARQFPNYSSELNVNALLLGDSALYLCASSSFSGTYNEQFFGPGTRLTVL.